This entry features one T cell receptor beta chain sequence. The study drew participants aged about 18 to 89 years from roughly 25 US areas. Participants in the exposed group had met a COVID-19 case in the 2 weeks before joining the study. As handled by the study authors: Reference gene primers were amplified, and this amplification served to estimate nucleated cell counts. The method was immunoSEQ multiplex PCR; TCRdb's version includes in-frame clones alone and lacks a portion of them. V and J calls and clone size come straight from that table; D and trimming were deduced from the DNA. The sample contains 360,000 or so clones, 85% to 90% of which appear only once. The sample is drawn from a study of blood T cell repertoires in COVID-19. Looked up from germline, CDR1 is LNHDA and CDR2 is SQIVND (reference sequence). CDR3 length: 14 residues. The V and J ends lost 6 bases and 4 bases, in that order; junction bases with no gene match: 7.

The TCR was taken from a woman aged 25 to 39 who had been exposed to COVID-19. Sample: PBMCs or T cells enriched from blood (not recorded which). The chain links TRBV19 to TRBJ1-2; TRBD1 matches 8 bases. CDR3 residues: CASRWTGLAYGYTF. The CDR3 DNA reads as TGTGCCAGTAGATGGACAGGGCTTGCCTATGGCTACACCTTC. The whole variable domain, filled in from reference TRBV19 and TRBJ1-2, reads DGGITQSPKYLFRKEGQNVTLSCEQNLNHDAMYWYRQDPGQGLRLIYYSQIVNDFQKGDIAEGYSVSREKKESFPLTVTSAQKNPTAFYLCASRWTGLAYGYTFGSGTRLTVV.